The sequence of this TCR beta chain was determined in a study of blood T cell repertoires in COVID-19 (dated by TCRdb to 2018 to 2021). Background for the entire study: The collaborator samples originated in the United States, Italy and Spain and spanned the acute and convalescent phases of COVID-19. The prospective study material was composed of cDNA or gDNA derived from T cells, B-cell-depleted T cells, or PBMCs. Deeply sampled blood TCRbeta repertoires from subjects exposed to, actively infected with, or recovered from COVID-19 were included in the dataset. The repertoires were made available in a free public database intended to serve as a resource for research on the immune response to SARS-CoV-2. Samples were obtained from the ongoing ImmuneRACE study (first 160 participants) and from 1,254 subjects provided by 6 global collaborators. Sample metadata almost always included a de-identified subject ID, COVID-19 status, age in years and sex. HLA class I and class II types, where available, came from metadata supplied by the sample provider rather than from assay-based typing.

Participants in the prospective study were enrolled through a virtual design, were aged roughly 18 to 100 years, and lived in 20 to 30 United States geographic areas. In the prospective study, participants were assigned to cohorts based on the clinical history participants reported in a screening survey and a study questionnaire. In the prospective study, mobile phlebotomists collected whole blood, serum and a nasopharyngeal or oropharyngeal swab from each participant. Participants in the prospective study had the option to provide additional blood draws and questionnaires over a roughly two-month period. Blood samples from the prospective study were shipped frozen or at room temperature prior to DNA extraction. For this clone: The antigen this receptor binds is unknown. No much larger clonotype is one base removed from it; base qualities were not supplied.

TCRbeta CDR3 regions were amplified from genomic DNA by means of the immunoSEQ Assay, a bias-controlled multiplex PCR. In the source study's methods: Within the assay, amplification of reference gene primers was used to estimate how many nucleated cells each sample contained. Sequence reads were collapsed and filtered to measure the absolute abundance of every unique TCRbeta CDR3 rearrangement. Productive Simpson clonality was computed per sample as the square root of Simpson's diversity index over productive rearrangements. TCRdb mirrors the immuneACCESS table, restricted to in-frame sequences. Some clones are absent from its copies; in checked studies, under half trace to an unresolved V gene, and the reason for the others is unknown. Clone size and the V and J calls come from that table; the DNA yielded D and trimming. This sample is represented by roughly 200,000 clones; about 88% of them were singletons. In total, the top ten clones hold about 2.2% of the sample.

V is shortened by 3 bases, J by 7 bases, and the region joining them spans 10 bases. The CDR1 and CDR2 encoded by the germline V gene (reference sequence) are LNHDA and SQIVND. The CDR3 holds 13 amino acids from the cysteine to the phenylalanine. The only DNA kept is the CDR3, 39 bases in frame from the first base. The paper's findings and limits, for the study overall: Clinical and demographic metadata were provided uncurated, with the amount varying by source and participant.

This chain is built from TRBV19 and TRBJ1-5; the D gene cannot be resolved reliably. The sequenced material came from PBMCs or T cells enriched from blood (not recorded which). The sequence was collected from a woman in her 40s with acute COVID-19. The sequence in DNA is TGTGCCAGTAGTATTGCGGGGAACCAGCCCCAGCATTTT. This codes for CASSIAGNQPQHF.